The 21 T cell receptor beta chains in this list originate from one sample, sequenced in a study of blood T cell repertoires in COVID-19. The data were produced by immunoSEQ multiplex PCR, yet TCRdb's version contains in-frame clones alone and is incomplete. Of around 170,000 clones listed, roughly 90% are singletons. Sequenced material: peripheral blood. The receptors stem from a man between 60 and 75 years old with acute or convalescent COVID-19.

The V call is TRBV11-3, the J call TRBJ2-1, with D hard to call. The CDR3 contains 12 residues. V was shortened by 0 bases and J by 9 bases, with 6 bases between the two germline ends. Germline-derived CDR1 and CDR2 are SGHNT and YENEEA. Here the CDR3 DNA reads TGTGCCAGCAGCTTAGATTTCGGTGAGCAGTTCTTC. It is translated as CASSLDFGEQFF.

The V gene is TRBV18, the J gene TRBJ1-1; D gene unclear. Germline V lookup: CDR1 KGHSH, CDR2 LQKENI. There are 17 residues in the CDR3. V lost 0 bases and J lost 1, with 15 bases in between. The CDR3 sequence is CASSPPGSGVSNTEAFF. DNA for the CDR3: TGTGCCAGCTCACCACCGGGTTCGGGAGTCTCGAACACTGAAGCTTTCTTT. Together with reference TRBV18 and TRBJ1-1, the CDR3 gives the full variable domain: NAGVMQNPRHLVRRRGQEARLRCSPMKGHSHVYWYRQLPEEGLKFMVYLQKENIIDESGMPKERFSAEFPKEGPSILRIQQVVRGDSAAYFCASSPPGSGVSNTEAFFGQGTRLTVV.

The chain is built from TRBV20-1 and TRBJ1-2; tentatively, D is TRBD1 (6 bases). Trimming removed 3 bases at V and 2 bases at J, with 13 bases between. CDR1 is DFQATT and CDR2 is SNEGSKA in the germline V gene (reference sequence). This CDR3 is built from 14 residues. The CDR3 protein is CSASSGTLNYGYTF. The CDR3 DNA is TGCAGTGCTAGTTCCGGGACACTAAACTATGGCTACACCTTC.

This clone was detected once. The chain is built from TRBV5-1 and TRBJ2-3; 10 bases fit TRBD2. The V gene's germline CDR1 is SGHRS and CDR2 YFSETQ. This CDR3 is 14 amino acids long. V shed 5 bases and J 1 base; nucleotides not matched to a gene: 1. Here the CDR3 reads CASRGTSGTDTQYF. As DNA, the CDR3 is TGCGCCAGCAGAGGGACTAGCGGCACAGATACGCAGTATTTT.

The V gene is TRBV9, the J gene TRBJ1-2, with TRBD1 identical over 10 bases. CDR3 size: 16 residues. Germline assignment: CDR1 SGDLS and CDR2 YYNGEE. The ends lost 3 bases at V and 8 bases at J; junction bases unmatched: 13. The CDR3 region has the DNA TGTGCCAGCAGCGGGGGACAGGGGAACTGGGGCGACGGCTACACCTTC. Protein product: CASSGGQGNWGDGYTF.

The rearrangement links TRBV3-1 (or the pseudogene TRBV3-2) to TRBJ2-7; TRBD2 might be the D (5 bases). The germline V gene has CDR1 LGHDT and CDR2 YNNKEL (reference sequence). This CDR3 has 9 amino acids. V lost 11 bases and J 4 bases, leaving 6 bases between the germline ends. The CDR3 spells CAERYEQYV. The CDR3, as DNA: TGTGCCGAGCGGTACGAGCAGTACGTC.

The genes are TRBV6-5 and TRBJ1-1; D is possibly TRBD1 (6 bases). Trimming left V 5 bases short and J 3 bases short, with 10 bases between. CDR1 is MNHEY and CDR2 is SVGAGI in the germline V gene. This CDR3 contains 13 residues. The CDR3 nucleotides read TGTGCCAGCAGTAACGGACAGTACACTGAAGCTTTCTTT. It yields the protein CASSNGQYTEAFF.

V gene TRBV9 combines with J gene TRBJ2-5, with 11 bases fitting TRBD1. After removal of 3 bases from V and 1 base from J, the junction contained 5 bases not matched to a gene. This CDR3 is built from 16 residues. Germline lookup yields CDR1 SGDLS and CDR2 YYNGEE. The CDR3: CASSEGQGVGQETQYF. The CDR3, as DNA: TGTGCCAGCAGCGAGGGACAGGGGGTAGGCCAAGAGACCCAGTACTTC.

This clone was found a few times. The genes are TRBV20-1 and TRBJ1-2; 10 bases match TRBD1. Trimming cost V 3 bases and J 5 bases; bases outside gene matches: 6. Looked up from germline, CDR1 is DFQATT and CDR2 is SNEGSKA (reference sequence). The CDR3 contains 14 residues. In nucleotides, the CDR3 is TGCAGTGCTAGTTCGGGGACAGGGGTATATGGCTACACCTTC. Translated: CSASSGTGVYGYTF.

The chain joins TRBV6-5 to TRBJ1-2; 10 bases are shared with TRBD1. CDR3 length: 14 residues. Germline lookup yields CDR1 MNHEY and CDR2 SVGAGI. V dropped 5 bases and J dropped 5; count of bases not matched to a gene: 5. The CDR3 loop is CASSTPGQGYGYTF. The CDR3, as DNA: TGTGCCAGCAGTACCCCGGGACAGGGGTATGGCTACACCTTC.

The chain links TRBV5-1 to TRBJ2-1, with 7 bases aligning to TRBD1. The CDR3 loop spans 15 amino acids. V dropped 0 bases and J dropped 2; count of bases not matched to a gene: 2. Looked up from germline, CDR1 is SGHRS and CDR2 is YFSETQ. The CDR3 is CASSLDRGPYNEQFF. For the CDR3, the DNA is TGCGCCAGCAGCTTGGACAGGGGCCCCTACAATGAGCAGTTCTTC.

V gene TRBV5-5 combines with J gene TRBJ2-1; TRBD2 agrees at 16 bases. This CDR3 is 19 amino acids long. From germline, CDR1 is SGHKS and CDR2 YYEKEE (reference sequence). V trimming: 1 base; J trimming: 5 bases; junction bases outside the gene matches: 9. CDR3 amino acids: CASSLRLGLAGGSDNEQFF. CDR3 nucleotide sequence: TGTGCCAGCAGCTTGAGGCTGGGACTAGCGGGAGGGTCGGACAATGAGCAGTTCTTC.

This chain joins TRBV23-1 and TRBJ2-2; 8 nucleotides line up with TRBD1. TRBV23-1 is filed as an ORF, its function uncertain. Trimming removed 4 bases from V and 0 bases from J; junction bases left unmatched: 10. The CDR3 runs to 18 residues. The CDR3 here is CASSPWTGHLSNTGELFF. Here the CDR3 DNA reads TGCGCCAGCAGTCCCTGGACAGGGCACCTTTCGAACACCGGGGAGCTGTTTTTT.

The gene calls are TRBV4-1 and TRBJ1-2, with D possibly matching TRBD1 (5 bases). The CDR3 sequence is 13 residues long. Trimming took off 1 base at V and 2 bases at J, with 5 bases between the two ends. Germline CDR1 reads MGHRA; CDR2 reads YSYEKL. The CDR3: CASSQGQNYGYTF. The DNA for the CDR3 is TGCGCCAGCAGCCAAGGACAGAACTATGGCTACACCTTC.

The genes are TRBV28 and TRBJ1-3; D might be TRBD1 (5 bases). Trimming pared 3 bases from V and 4 bases from J, leaving 10 bases between. CDR1 and CDR2 from the germline V gene are MDHEN and SYDVKM. The CDR3 extends over 14 amino acids. The CDR3 spells CASSLGGIGNTIYF. The CDR3 DNA reads as TGTGCCAGCAGTTTGGGGGGAATAGGAAACACCATATATTTT.

The CDR3 nucleotides are TGTGCCAGCAGCCAGGACAGCTATGGCTACACCTTC. Translating it yields CASSQDSYGYTF. The chain has TRBV5-4 and TRBJ1-2, with a weak D call TRBD1 (6 bases). The CDR3 runs to 12 residues. Germline values: CDR1 SGHNT, CDR2 YYREEE (reference sequence). Trimming took 4 bases from V and 4 from J, leaving 8 bases between them.

This clone has just one count. The chain is built from TRBV3-1 (or the pseudogene TRBV3-2) and TRBJ1-1; D is possibly TRBD1 (5 bases). This CDR3 region has 15 residues. Germline V gene lookup returns CDR1 LGHDT and CDR2 YNNKEL (reference sequence). Trimming took off 3 bases at V and 4 bases at J, with 15 bases between the two ends. This CDR3 is CASSQVLAGGTEAFF. DNA for the CDR3: TGTGCCAGCAGCCAGGTTTTGGCGGGGGGCACTGAAGCTTTCTTT.

This CDR3 is CASSRGVYYGYTF. In DNA, the CDR3 is TGTGCCAGCAGTCGCGGGGTTTACTATGGCTACACCTTC. The V call is TRBV6-5, the J call TRBJ1-2, with no clear D. Germline V gene data show CDR1 as MNHEY and CDR2 as SVGAGI. Deletions cut 5 bases from V and 3 bases from J, with 10 bases between. The CDR3 is made up of 13 amino acids.

This rearrangement joins TRBV2 to TRBJ1-2; 7 nucleotides line up with TRBD1. Unmatched junction bases numbered 4, after V lost 5 bases and J lost 4 bases. This CDR3 spans 13 amino acids. CDR1 and CDR2 (germline): SNHLY, FYNNEI. For the CDR3, the DNA is TGTGCCAGCAGTCGGGACAGTTCCTATGGCTACACCTTC. Its translation: CASSRDSSYGYTF.

The V and J genes are TRBV24-1 and TRBJ1-2; TRBD1 matches at 7 bases. The length of the CDR3 is 15 residues. J was trimmed by 3 bases and V by 3 bases; bases with no gene match: 6. Germline V gene sequence: CDR1 KGHDR, CDR2 SFDVKD. CDR3 sequence reads: CATSDQRQGDYGYTF. The CDR3 region has the DNA TGTGCCACCAGTGATCAACGACAGGGTGACTATGGCTACACCTTC.

The rearrangement joins TRBV5-1 to TRBJ2-3; 8 bases are a match to TRBD2. Germline V gives CDR1 SGHRS, CDR2 YFSETQ. V lost 0 bases and J lost 4; bases outside the gene matches: 7. The CDR3 covers 16 residues. The CDR3: CASSLAGGALADTQYF. The CDR3 bases are TGCGCCAGCAGCTTGGCCGGGGGGGCCTTGGCAGATACGCAGTATTTT.